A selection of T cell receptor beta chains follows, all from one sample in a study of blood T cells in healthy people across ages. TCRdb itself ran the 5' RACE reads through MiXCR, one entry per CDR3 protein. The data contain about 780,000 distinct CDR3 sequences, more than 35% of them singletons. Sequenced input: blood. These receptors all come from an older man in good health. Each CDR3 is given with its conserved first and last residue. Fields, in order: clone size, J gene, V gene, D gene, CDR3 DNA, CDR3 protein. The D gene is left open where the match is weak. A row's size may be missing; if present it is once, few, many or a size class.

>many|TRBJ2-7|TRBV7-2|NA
TGTGCCAGCAGCCGGGCCAGCGACTCCTACGAGCAGTACTTC
CASSRASDSYEQYF
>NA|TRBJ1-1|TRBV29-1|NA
TGCAGCCACAGGAGGGGGAGCACTGAAGCTTTCTTT
CSHRRGSTEAFF
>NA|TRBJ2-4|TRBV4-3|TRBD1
TGCGCCAGCAGCCAAGATGGGACAGGGGGCTTCTATAAGCAGTACTTC
CASSQDGTGGFYKQYF
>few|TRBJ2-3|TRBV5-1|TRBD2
TGCGCCAGCAGCCCCGGGACTAGCGGGAGTTTGGGAACGCAGTATTTT
CASSPGTSGSLGTQYF
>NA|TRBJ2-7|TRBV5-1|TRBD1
TGCGCCAGCAGCTTGGGGGCCGGGACAGGGCAAACCTACGAGCAGTACTTC
CASSLGAGTGQTYEQYF
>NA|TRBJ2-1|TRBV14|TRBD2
TGTGCCATCGCAGCGGGAGGCTCCTACAATGAGCAGTTCTTC
CAIAAGGSYNEQFF
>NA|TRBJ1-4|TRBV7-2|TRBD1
TGTGCCAGCAGCTGGGGACAGGGGCATGAAAAACTGTTTTTT
CASSWGQGHEKLFF
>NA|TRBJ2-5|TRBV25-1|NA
TGTGCCAGCAGTGTTCGGTGGCAGGGACGGACCCAGTACTTC
CASSVRWQGRTQYF
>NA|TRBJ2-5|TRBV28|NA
TGTGCCAGCAGTCTTGTGCCTTACCGGGAGTACTTC
CASSLVPYREYF
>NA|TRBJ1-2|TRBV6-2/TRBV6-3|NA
TGTGCCAGCAGTTACTCTGGTTATCGCTACACCTTC
CASSYSGYRYTF
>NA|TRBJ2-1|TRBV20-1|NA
TGCAGTGCTAGAGATTCGGAGGGGTACTCCTACAATGAGCAGTTCTTC
CSARDSEGYSYNEQFF
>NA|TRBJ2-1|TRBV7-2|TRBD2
TGTGCCAGCAGCCCCGGGCGGGGGGTTGGTTTTCATGAGCAGTTCTTC
CASSPGRGVGFHEQFF
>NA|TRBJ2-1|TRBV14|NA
TGTGCCAGCAGCCAAGGGTCAGCTAGCGCCTACAATGAGCAGTTCTTC
CASSQGSASAYNEQFF
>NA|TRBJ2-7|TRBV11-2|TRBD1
TGTGCCAGCAGCCCAGGAGCAGGGGGAGACTACGAGCAGTACTTC
CASSPGAGGDYEQYF
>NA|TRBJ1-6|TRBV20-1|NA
TGCAGTGCCGGGACGGGCGAGGGATCACCCCTCCACTTT
CSAGTGEGSPLHF
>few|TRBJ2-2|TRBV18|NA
TGTGCCAGCTCACCACCCCAGAGCACCGGGGAGCTGTTTTTT
CASSPPQSTGELFF
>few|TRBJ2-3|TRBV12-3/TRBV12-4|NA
TGTGCCAGCAGTTTAGGACTAGGCCGTAATTCAGATACGCAGTATTTT
CASSLGLGRNSDTQYF
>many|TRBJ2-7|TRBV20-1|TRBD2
TGCAGTGCTAACGGACTAGCGGGAGCTACCTACGAGCAGTACTTC
CSANGLAGATYEQYF
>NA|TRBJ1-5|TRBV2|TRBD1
TGTGCCAGCAGTCCACCGGGACAGGGAATAGGTCAGCCCCAGCATTTT
CASSPPGQGIGQPQHF
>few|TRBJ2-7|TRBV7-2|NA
TGTGCCAGCAGCCAAGGCTGGGCGAGGTTGACCTACGAGCAGTACTTC
CASSQGWARLTYEQYF
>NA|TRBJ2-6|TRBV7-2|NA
TGTGCCAGCAGCTTAGGCTATATGAACGTCCTGACTTTC
CASSLGYMNVLTF
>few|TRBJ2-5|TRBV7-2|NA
TGTGCCAGCAGCTTAGCGTTGGGGCCAGAGACCCAGTACTTC
CASSLALGPETQYF
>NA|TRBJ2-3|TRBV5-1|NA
TGCGCCAGCAGCCTGGAGAGGGGAAACACAGATACGCAGTATTTT
CASSLERGNTDTQYF
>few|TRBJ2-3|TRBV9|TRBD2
TGTGCCAGCAGCGTAGGAGCCAGAGTACTAGCGAGCACAGATACGCAGTATTTT
CASSVGARVLASTDTQYF
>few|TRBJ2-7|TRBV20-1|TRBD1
TGCAGTGCTTTTGACAGGGTGGGTGTCGAGCAGTACTTC
CSAFDRVGVEQYF
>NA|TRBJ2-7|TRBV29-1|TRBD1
TGCGGCGTTCGGCCCCGACAGGGAAGCTCCTACGAGCAGTACTTC
CGVRPRQGSSYEQYF
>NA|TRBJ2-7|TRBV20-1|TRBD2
TGCAGTGCCCAAAGTAGCGGGGGGGGGACCTACGAGCAGTACTTC
CSAQSSGGGTYEQYF
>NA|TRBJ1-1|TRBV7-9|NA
TGTGCCAGCAGCTTAGAAGGACCGGTCAAGGCGGCTTTCTTT
CASSLEGPVKAAFF
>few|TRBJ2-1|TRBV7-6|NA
TGTGCCAGCAGCCCTCCCACCGGGGTCTACAATGAGCAGTTCTTC
CASSPPTGVYNEQFF
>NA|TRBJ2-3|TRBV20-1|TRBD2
TGCAGTGCTAGAGATCCCCTGACTAGCGGGAGAACAGATACGCAGTATTTT
CSARDPLTSGRTDTQYF
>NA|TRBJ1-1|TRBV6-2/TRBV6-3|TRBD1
TGTGCCAGCAGTTACGCGGGACAGGCCCGCACTGAAGCTTTCTTT
CASSYAGQARTEAFF
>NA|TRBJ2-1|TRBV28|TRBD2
TGTGCCAGCGGACGGACTAGCGGGAGGGTCTACAATGAGCAGTTCTTC
CASGRTSGRVYNEQFF
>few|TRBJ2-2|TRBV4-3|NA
TGCGCCAGCAGCCAAGATCTCGGACAGAACACCGGGGAGCTGTTTTTT
CASSQDLGQNTGELFF
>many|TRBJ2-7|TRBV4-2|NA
TGTGCCAGCAGCCAACTAAACAGGGACACAGGAGAGCAGTACTTC
CASSQLNRDTGEQYF
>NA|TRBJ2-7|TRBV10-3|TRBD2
TGTGCCATCAGTGACGGACTAGCGGGTTCCTACGAGCAGTACTTC
CAISDGLAGSYEQYF
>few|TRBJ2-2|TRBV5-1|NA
TGCGCCAGCAGCTTGGAGGGACTGAACACCGGGGAGCTGTTTTTT
CASSLEGLNTGELFF
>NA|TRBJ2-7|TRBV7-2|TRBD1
TGTGCCAGCAGCCCGCAGAGGGACAGGGCTCACGAGCAGTACTTC
CASSPQRDRAHEQYF
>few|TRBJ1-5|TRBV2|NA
TGTGCCAGCAGTTCCGACGGCTACAATCAGCCCCAGCATTTT
CASSSDGYNQPQHF
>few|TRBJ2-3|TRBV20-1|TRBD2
TGCAGTGCTAGAGATCGGGTATTAGCGGGAGGCTCAGATACGCAGTATTTT
CSARDRVLAGGSDTQYF